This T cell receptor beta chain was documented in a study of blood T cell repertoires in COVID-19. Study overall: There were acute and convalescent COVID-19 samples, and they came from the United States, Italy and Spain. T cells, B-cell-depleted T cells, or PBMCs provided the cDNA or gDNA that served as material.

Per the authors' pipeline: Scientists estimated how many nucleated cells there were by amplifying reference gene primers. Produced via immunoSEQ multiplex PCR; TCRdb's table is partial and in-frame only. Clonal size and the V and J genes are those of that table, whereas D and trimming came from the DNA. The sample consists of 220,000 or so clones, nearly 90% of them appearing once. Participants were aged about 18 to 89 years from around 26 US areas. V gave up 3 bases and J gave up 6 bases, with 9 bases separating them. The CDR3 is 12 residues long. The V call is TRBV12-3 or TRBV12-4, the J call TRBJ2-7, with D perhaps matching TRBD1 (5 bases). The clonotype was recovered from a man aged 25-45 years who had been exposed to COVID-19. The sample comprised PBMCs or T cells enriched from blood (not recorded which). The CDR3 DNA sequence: TGTGCCAGCAGTTTTTCCAGGGCCGAGCAGTACTTC. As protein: CASSFSRAEQYF.